The entry below describes one T cell receptor beta chain. The record originates from a study of Ad26.COV2.S vaccination and SARS-CoV-2 variants. The wider study: It was the COV1001 Ad26.COV2.S trial arm that included the donor. Recipients of Ad26.COV2.S got it intramuscularly, once or twice 56 days apart.

Sample treatment: some 20 received Ad26.COV2.S at low or high dose, single or two shots; roughly 5 received placebo; per-sample allocation not given. Day 63 following the first vaccine or placebo injection was when the samples were taken. Built on an Ad26 vector, the vaccine expressed Wuhan-strain SARS-CoV-2 spike. The protocol was immunoSEQ multiplex PCR, while the TCRdb copy is restricted to in-frame clones and leaves out a portion. The sample lists about 440,000 clones, approximately 90% occurring once. The receptor comes from a person aged 18-60 years who received the Ad26.COV2.S COVID-19 vaccine or a placebo. The sequencing here drew on peripheral blood, taken in a trial of Ad26.COV2.S vaccine versus placebo.

CDR3 in DNA: TGTGCCACCAGTGGGATCCGTGCTGAAGCTTTCTTT. This codes for CATSGIRAEAFF. This rearrangement joins TRBV15 to TRBJ1-1; no definite D call. CDR3 size: 12 residues. Trimming cost V 6 bases and J 6 bases, with 11 bases left between them. Germline V gene data show CDR1 as LNHNV and CDR2 as YYDKDF (reference sequence).